This T cell receptor beta chain was sequenced in a study of cytomegalovirus exposure and HLA in healthy donors. Points on this clone: The antigen remains undetermined.

Method: immunoSEQ multiplex PCR; TCRdb's copy keeps in-frame clones and lacks some. The table includes approximately 160,000 clones, approximately 89% detected once. The study drew the donors from its approximately 110-subject validation cohort, separate from the roughly 700-subject first cohort. V lost 3 bases and J lost 6, with 12 bases in between. The CDR3 contains 13 residues. Looked up from germline, CDR1 is MNHEY and CDR2 is SMNVEV (reference sequence). Findings of the study overall: According to a later analysis, TCR clusters from the first cohort tended to co-occur in the 120 or so validation repertoires. Most TCR sequences were rare, but some public TCRs occurred in many donors.

Source material: PBMCs. The TCR originated in a man younger than 35 in good health and CMV-seropositive. The gene calls are TRBV27 and TRBJ2-7; weak D call: TRBD2 (5 bases). The CDR3 reads CASSLGEGSEQYF. The CDR3 DNA is TGTGCCAGCAGTTTGGGAGAAGGTAGCGAGCAGTACTTC.